These 25 T cell receptor beta chains were sequenced from one sample in a study of CD4 T cells in relation to SARS-CoV-2 and coronaviruses. No antigen is known for these receptors. Unexposed donor CD4+ T cells date from about 2011-2018, before the COVID-19 pandemic. Isolation of CD4+ T cells took place after about 9 days in culture. The repertoire was sequenced with immunoSEQ multiplex PCR; TCRdb's copy has only in-frame clones and lacks some. The sample carries about 22,000 clones, around four fifths recorded once. The specimen sequenced was CD4+ T cells from PBMCs, cultured in vitro. Receptors originate from a human donor in good health.

The chain joins TRBV19 to TRBJ2-2; 7 bases are shared with TRBD1. Trimming cost V 7 bases and J 0 bases; bases outside gene matches: 8. CDR3 size: 16 residues. Germline lookup yields CDR1 LNHDA and CDR2 SQIVND (reference sequence). The CDR3 spells CASTNFGTANTGELFF. The DNA for the CDR3 is TGTGCCAGTACGAACTTTGGGACAGCGAACACCGGGGAGCTGTTTTTT.

This chain connects TRBV18 to TRBJ2-7, with a tentative D call TRBD2 (6 bases). Trimming took 3 bases from V and 4 from J, leaving 13 bases between them. This CDR3 spans 14 amino acids. Germline assignment: CDR1 KGHSH and CDR2 LQKENI. The CDR3 loop is CASSPGGTGYEQYF. As DNA, the CDR3 is TGTGCCAGCTCACCCGGCGGGACTGGGTACGAGCAGTACTTC.

The chain joins TRBV9 to TRBJ2-1; D not resolved. Germline CDR1 SGDLS, CDR2 YYNGEE. This CDR3 spans 12 amino acids. Trimming cost V 3 bases and J 12 bases, with 13 bases left between them. The CDR3 DNA sequence: TGTGCCAGCAGCGGCCCCGGGTCAGGGCAGTTCTTC. Protein: CASSGPGSGQFF.

This chain links TRBV12-3 or TRBV12-4 with TRBJ2-3; possible D gene TRBD2, 7 bases. CDR3 size: 13 residues. V was clipped by 6 bases and J by 8 bases, with 15 bases between them. Written as DNA, the CDR3 is TGTGCCAGCAGGTGGGGGGGCGCGGGTACGCAGTATTTT. Protein: CASRWGGAGTQYF.

This chain connects TRBV6-5 to TRBJ2-7; D is tentatively TRBD1 or TRBD2 (6 bases each). This CDR3 has 15 amino acids. Germline-derived CDR1 and CDR2 are MNHEY and SVGAGI. Between the trimmed V and J ends, which lost 11 bases and 4 bases, there was a span of 24 bases. The DNA for the CDR3 is TGTGCCGCGAGGGCTCTAGGGGGGAGTTATTACGAGCAGTACTTC. Amino acids: CAARALGGSYYEQYF.

The sample holds one count of this clone. The V call is TRBV6-5, the J call TRBJ1-1, with D unresolved. The CDR3 is 13 amino acids. V was clipped by 6 bases and J by 2 bases, with 10 bases between them. The germline V gene has CDR1 MNHEY and CDR2 SVGAGI. The CDR3 nucleotides read TGTGCCAGCAGCGCCGAGGTCAACACTGAAGCTTTCTTT. The encoded protein is CASSAEVNTEAFF.

The chain combines TRBV23-1 with TRBJ2-1; a weak D match, TRBD1 (6 bases). TRBV23-1 is designated an ORF whose function remains uncertain. V lost 3 bases and J lost 5, with 14 bases in between. The CDR3 spans 15 residues. The CDR3 coding sequence is TGCGCCAGCAGTCATGGGGCAGGGGCCGACAATGAGCAGTTCTTC. It codes for CASSHGAGADNEQFF.

This chain connects TRBV28 to TRBJ2-7; D remains ambiguous. Germline values: CDR1 MDHEN, CDR2 SYDVKM. CDR3 length equals 14 residues. V was clipped by 3 bases and J by 3 bases, with 12 bases between them. The CDR3 region is CASSFSGLIYEQYF. Here the CDR3 DNA reads TGTGCCAGCAGTTTTTCGGGCCTAATCTACGAGCAGTACTTC.

The chain joins TRBV6-5 to TRBJ1-2, with a weak D call TRBD1 (6 bases). Germline V lookup: CDR1 MNHEY, CDR2 SVGAGI. This CDR3 has 14 residues. The germline V and J ends were trimmed by 6 bases and 10 bases, with 21 bases remaining between them. Here the CDR3 DNA reads TGTGCCAGCAGCCGCACCGGGACAACGCTAGACTACACCTTC. This sequence encodes CASSRTGTTLDYTF.

Only a few counts were recorded for this clone. This rearrangement joins TRBV4-1 to TRBJ1-1, with D unclear. The CDR3 sequence is 17 residues long. Germline V gene lookup returns CDR1 MGHRA and CDR2 YSYEKL. V lost 0 bases and J lost 9, with 23 bases in between. CDR3 in DNA: TGCGCCAGCAGCCAAGATAGATTGGGAGAAGGCAGCTCTAAAGCTTTCTTT. It encodes CASSQDRLGEGSSKAFF.

Details on this clone: This CDR3 is also generated by other DNA sequences in the sample. This chain connects TRBV9 to TRBJ2-3; TRBD2 is a possible D gene (5 bases). This CDR3 has 14 residues. V lost 0 bases and J lost 2, with 7 bases in between. Germline CDR1 reads SGDLS; CDR2 reads YYNGEE. The CDR3: CASSVGTSTDTQYF. The DNA of the CDR3 is TGTGCCAGCAGCGTAGGGACTTCCACAGATACGCAGTATTTT.

This clone has only a few counts. V usage is TRBV5-4 and J usage is TRBJ2-7; 7 bases map to TRBD2. CDR3 length: 13 amino acids. In germline, CDR1 is SGHNT, CDR2 YYREEE (reference sequence). After removal of 4 bases from V and 3 bases from J, the junction contained 4 bases not matched to a gene. CDR3 in amino acids: CASSPGLDYEQYF. CDR3 sequence (DNA): TGTGCCAGCAGCCCCGGACTAGACTACGAGCAGTACTTC. Full variable domain (rest looked up from reference TRBV5-4 and TRBJ2-7): ETGVTQSPTHLIKTRGQQVTLRCSSQSGHNTVSWYQQALGQGPQFIFQYYREEENGRGNFPPRFSGLQFPNYSSELNVNALELDDSALYLCASSPGLDYEQYFGPGTRLTVT.

The chain employs TRBV7-3 and TRBJ1-1, with D hard to call. Looked up from germline, CDR1 is SGHTA and CDR2 is FQGTGA. The CDR3 totals 13 residues. The V and J ends lost 0 bases and 11 bases respectively, with 13 bases between them. The chain's CDR3 is CASSLTDYHAAFF. CDR3 nucleotide sequence: TGTGCCAGCAGCTTAACGGATTATCACGCGGCTTTCTTT.

The chain combines TRBV5-1 with TRBJ2-7, with 8 bases identical to TRBD1. CDR1 is SGHRS and CDR2 is YFSETQ in the germline V gene. The V segment lost 6 bases and the J segment 3 bases; nucleotides outside the gene matches: 5. This CDR3 has 13 residues. For the CDR3, the DNA is TGCGCCAGCACCGGGACAGGTCGCTACGAGCAGTACTTC. Amino acid sequence: CASTGTGRYEQYF.

This clone has just one count. The V and J genes are TRBV6-5 and TRBJ1-2; the match to TRBD1 covers 8 bases. Germline CDR1 reads MNHEY; CDR2 reads SVGAGI. J was trimmed by 4 bases and V by 7 bases; bases with no gene match: 8. This CDR3 is built from 14 residues. CDR3 in DNA: TGTGCCAGCAAAAAGGACAGGGTTGGCTATGGCTACACCTTC. This translates into CASKKDRVGYGYTF.

V usage is TRBV5-4 and J usage is TRBJ1-5, with no clear D. This CDR3 has 14 amino acids. Germline V gives CDR1 SGHNT, CDR2 YYREEE (reference sequence). V shed 3 bases and J shed 0 bases, with 7 bases lying between them. CDR3 amino acids: CASSSGGSNQPQHF. CDR3 bases: TGTGCCAGCAGCTCGGGAGGTAGCAATCAGCCCCAGCATTTT.

This clone has just a few counts. The rearrangement uses TRBV5-4 and TRBJ2-7; a possible D gene is TRBD1 (6 bases). The germline CDR1 and CDR2 sequences are SGHNT and YYREEE (reference sequence). V lost 3 bases, J lost 3 bases, and 19 bases lay in between. The CDR3 length is 16 residues. CDR3: CASSSAQGIQLYEQYF. The CDR3 region has the DNA TGTGCCAGCAGCTCCGCCCAGGGGATCCAACTCTACGAGCAGTACTTC.

This sequence joins TRBV28 and TRBJ2-7, with TRBD1 identical over 7 bases. Germline V gives CDR1 MDHEN, CDR2 SYDVKM. J lost 3 bases, V lost 4 bases, and 6 bases had no gene match. The CDR3 covers 14 residues. This CDR3 reads CASSSRDRIYEQYF. In DNA, the CDR3 is TGTGCCAGCAGTTCTCGGGACAGAATCTACGAGCAGTACTTC.

The chain joins TRBV9 to TRBJ2-3; 8 bases align to TRBD1. CDR1 is SGDLS and CDR2 is YYNGEE in the germline V gene. Trimming took 3 bases from V and 4 from J; bases not matched to a gene: 4. This CDR3 is 14 amino acids long. The CDR3 DNA sequence: TGTGCCAGCAGCGGGACAGGGCTCGCAGATACGCAGTATTTT. It specifies CASSGTGLADTQYF.

The J gene is TRBJ1-1, the V gene TRBV4-2; no firm D call. The CDR3 extends over 14 amino acids. CDR1 is LGHNA and CDR2 is YNFKEQ in the germline V gene. The V gene lost 2 bases and the J gene lost 4 bases, with 11 bases spanning the gap. CDR3: CASSQSLGVTEAFF. CDR3 nucleotide sequence: TGTGCCAGCAGCCAATCACTGGGCGTCACTGAAGCTTTCTTT.

In its sample, this clone was seen a few times. The gene calls are TRBV20-1 and TRBJ1-1; 8 bases agree with TRBD1. Unmatched junction bases numbered 5, after V lost 8 bases and J lost 6 bases. The CDR3 length is 11 residues. The germline gives CDR1 DFQATT, CDR2 SNEGSKA (reference sequence). CDR3 residues: CSSTGDPEAFF. DNA for the CDR3: TGCAGTTCGACAGGGGACCCTGAAGCTTTCTTT.

V is TRBV6-5 and J is TRBJ2-7; TRBD2 is a possible D gene (6 bases). Trimming stripped 0 bases from V and 0 bases from J, with 9 bases between. The germline V gene has CDR1 MNHEY and CDR2 SVGAGI. The CDR3 is 15 residues long. CDR3: CASSYSLALSYEQYF. The CDR3 region has the DNA TGTGCCAGCAGTTACTCCCTAGCGCTCTCCTACGAGCAGTACTTC.

This clone was observed a single time. This chain joins TRBV7-9 and TRBJ1-2; a weak D match, TRBD1 (5 bases). Trimming left V 5 bases short and J 5 bases short, with 12 bases between. CDR1 and CDR2 (germline): SEHNR, FQNEAQ (reference sequence). CDR3 size: 13 residues. The CDR3 sequence: CASSRQTPYGYTF. CDR3 nucleotide sequence: TGTGCCAGCAGCCGACAGACTCCGTATGGCTACACCTTC.

The chain is built from TRBV29-1 and TRBJ1-2; 8 bases are shared with TRBD1. V shed 3 bases, J shed 4 bases, and the junction held 4 bases outside the gene matches. Germline values: CDR1 SQVTM, CDR2 ANQGSEA. The CDR3 covers 13 residues. CDR3 amino acids: CSVEDRETYGYTF. The CDR3 nucleotides are TGCAGCGTTGAGGACAGGGAGACCTATGGCTACACCTTC.

The chain combines TRBV27 with TRBJ1-6; a possible D gene is TRBD1 (5 bases). The length of the CDR3 is 16 residues. Per the germline V gene, CDR1 is MNHEY and CDR2 is SMNVEV (reference sequence). The V end lost 8 bases, the J end lost 0 bases, and 14 bases lay between the germline ends. The CDR3 nucleotides are TGTGCCAGCTCGCCGACAGCAAGCTCCTATAATTCACCCCTCCACTTT. As protein: CASSPTASSYNSPLHF.